Each of the 30 T cell receptor beta chains below was sequenced from the same sample in a study of long-term antiretroviral therapy in people with HIV. It was version v3.0 of the immunoSEQ assay that was run at survey level. Profiled with immunoSEQ multiplex PCR; TCRdb holds only in-frame clones, not every one. The sample has under 20,000 clones, less than 95% seen once. The specimen comprised unsorted PBMCs, sampled roughly 6.4 years after starting antiretroviral therapy. These receptors all stem from a woman in her 50s with HIV.

V is TRBV29-1 and J is TRBJ1-1, with D perhaps matching TRBD1 (5 bases). From germline, CDR1 is SQVTM and CDR2 ANQGSEA. The CDR3 is 11 residues long. V was pared by 7 bases and J by 7 bases, with 13 bases between. This chain's CDR3 is CSAREGLEAFF. CDR3 bases: TGCAGCGCCCGTGAGGGGCTTGAAGCTTTCTTT.

The CDR3 DNA reads TGTGCCAGTAGTCCCCTCGTGGGCTACGAGCAGTACTTC. Its translation: CASSPLVGYEQYF. The chain joins TRBV19 to TRBJ2-7; D is unresolved. Per the germline V gene, CDR1 is LNHDA and CDR2 is SQIVND (reference sequence). The CDR3 length is 13 residues. V lost 5 bases and J 3 bases, leaving 11 bases between the germline ends.

The V call is TRBV6-1, the J call TRBJ1-1; D may be TRBD1 (5 bases). In germline, CDR1 is MNHNS, CDR2 SASEGT. CDR3 length: 15 amino acids. Deletions cut 2 bases from V and 6 bases from J, with 16 bases between. For the CDR3, the DNA is TGTGCCAGCAGTGAACGGGCGGAACAGGTCGCTGAAGCTTTCTTT. Its translation: CASSERAEQVAEAFF.

The rearrangement joins TRBV29-1 to TRBJ2-5; perhaps TRBD1 as D (5 bases). The CDR3 has 13 amino acids. The ends were cut back, 3 bases at V and 5 bases at J, with 13 bases in the middle. Per germline, CDR1 SQVTM and CDR2 ANQGSEA. CDR3 sequence reads: CSVEGWGWETQYF. In nucleotides, the CDR3 is TGCAGCGTTGAGGGGTGGGGCTGGGAGACCCAGTACTTC.

The rearrangement links TRBV19 to TRBJ2-5; 9 positions match TRBD2. Germline V gene lookup returns CDR1 LNHDA and CDR2 SQIVND (reference sequence). Trimming at V came to 3 bases and at J to 5 bases, leaving 4 bases not matched to a gene. There are 14 residues in the CDR3. CDR3 amino acids: CASSMGLAGETQYF. For the CDR3, the DNA is TGTGCCAGTAGTATGGGCCTAGCGGGGGAGACCCAGTACTTC. Drawing the rest from reference TRBV19 and TRBJ2-5, the complete variable domain is DGGITQSPKYLFRKEGQNVTLSCEQNLNHDAMYWYRQDPGQGLRLIYYSQIVNDFQKGDIAEGYSVSREKKESFPLTVTSAQKNPTAFYLCASSMGLAGETQYFGPGTRLLVL.

In the case of this clone: Additional DNA sequences in this sample encode the identical CDR3. The chain is built from TRBV5-1 and TRBJ1-1, with D perhaps matching TRBD1 (6 bases). CDR1 and CDR2 from the germline V gene are SGHRS and YFSETQ. V was cut by 4 bases and J by 0 bases, with 10 bases left in between. The CDR3 sequence is 14 residues long. The CDR3 DNA sequence: TGCGCCAGCAGCCAGGGGACATTGAACACTGAAGCTTTCTTT. Its translation: CASSQGTLNTEAFF.

The chain links TRBV5-1 to TRBJ2-2; tentative D call: TRBD2 (6 bases). CDR1 SGHRS and CDR2 YFSETQ come from the germline V gene. The V end lost 2 bases, the J end lost 0 bases, and 8 bases lay between the germline ends. The CDR3 sequence is 15 residues long. CDR3 DNA sequence: TGCGCCAGCAGCTTTAGCGGAACGAACACCGGGGAGCTGTTTTTT. It translates to CASSFSGTNTGELFF.

The V gene is TRBV7-9, the J gene TRBJ2-1, with D unresolved. Trimming pared 5 bases from V and 6 bases from J, leaving 8 bases between. The CDR3 has 12 amino acids. Germline CDR1 reads SEHNR; CDR2 reads FQNEAQ (reference sequence). Here the CDR3 DNA reads TGTGCCAGCAGCAAAATAGGCAATGAGCAGTTCTTC. It specifies CASSKIGNEQFF.

V usage is TRBV7-2 and J usage is TRBJ2-1; 8 positions match TRBD1. The germline V gene has CDR1 SGHTA and CDR2 FQGNSA. V lost 0 bases to trimming and J lost 12 bases; unmatched junction nucleotides: 4. The CDR3 sequence is 13 residues long. The CDR3 loop reads CASSLAGQGWQFF. CDR3 in DNA: TGTGCCAGCAGCTTAGCCGGACAGGGTTGGCAGTTCTTC.

The V and J genes are TRBV6-6 and TRBJ1-1; 8 bases fit TRBD1. The CDR3 runs 16 residues. The germline CDR1 and CDR2 sequences are MNHNY and SVGAGI (reference sequence). Unmatched junction bases numbered 9, after V lost 2 bases and J lost 4 bases. DNA of the CDR3: TGTGCCAGCAGTTACCAGGGGGCGGGCTCGAGCACTGAAGCTTTCTTT. Its translation: CASSYQGAGSSTEAFF.

This chain connects TRBV6-6 to TRBJ1-3; TRBD1 might be the D (6 bases). The V and J ends lost 5 bases and 12 bases respectively, with 26 bases between them. The CDR3 has 16 amino acids. Germline V gene data show CDR1 as MNHNY and CDR2 as SVGAGI (reference sequence). The CDR3 protein is CASSPLPVSILQGIYF. CDR3 sequence (DNA): TGTGCCAGCAGTCCCCTCCCTGTCAGCATCCTACAGGGCATATATTTT.

The V and J genes are TRBV7-2 and TRBJ1-1, with D possibly matching TRBD1 (6 bases). This CDR3 has 14 amino acids. Germline V gene data show CDR1 as SGHTA and CDR2 as FQGNSA. Trimming shortened V by 6 bases and J by 3 bases, and 14 bases separated the two germline ends. The CDR3 nucleotides are TGTGCCAGCAGTCTGCGACAGGATGACACTGAAGCTTTCTTT. It encodes CASSLRQDDTEAFF.

The chain couples TRBV7-2 to TRBJ2-7, with a possible D match to TRBD2 (6 bases). Germline V gives CDR1 SGHTA, CDR2 FQGNSA. The V end lost 5 bases, the J end lost 2 bases, and 13 bases lay between the germline ends. This CDR3 is 14 amino acids long. The CDR3 loop reads CASSQGIAAYEQYF. The CDR3 DNA follows: TGTGCCAGCAGCCAAGGAATAGCGGCCTACGAGCAGTACTTC. Based on the CDR3 plus reference TRBV7-2 and TRBJ2-7, the full variable domain is GAGVSQSPSNKVTEKGKDVELRCDPISGHTALYWYRQSLGQGLEFLIYFQGNSAPDKSGLPSDRFSAERTGGSVSTLTIQRTQQEDSAVYLCASSQGIAAYEQYFGPGTRLTVT.

V and J are TRBV19 and TRBJ1-4, with a weak D call TRBD1 (5 bases). In germline, CDR1 is LNHDA, CDR2 SQIVND (reference sequence). CDR3 length equals 15 residues. V shed 6 bases and J shed 7 bases, with 18 bases lying between them. The DNA for the CDR3 is TGTGCCAGTAGCCCGGCCGGGGGTGTTGGTGAAAAACTGTTTTTT. Translated: CASSPAGGVGEKLFF.

The J gene is TRBJ1-1, the V gene TRBV5-1; D uncertain. Germline V gives CDR1 SGHRS, CDR2 YFSETQ. This CDR3 is 14 amino acids long. Trimming removed 2 bases at V and 0 bases at J, with 8 bases between. The CDR3 DNA is TGCGCCAGCAGCTTAAGCCAGCTGAACACTGAAGCTTTCTTT. Translation: CASSLSQLNTEAFF.

The chain carries TRBV28 and TRBJ1-4; D call uncertain. This CDR3 region has 11 residues. The germline gives CDR1 MDHEN, CDR2 SYDVKM. This chain's CDR3 is CGVWGNEKLFF. The CDR3 nucleotides read TGTGGAGTCTGGGGTAATGAAAAACTGTTTTTT.

The V gene is TRBV6-5, the J gene TRBJ2-5, with TRBD1 matching 8 bases. From germline, CDR1 is MNHEY and CDR2 SVGAGI. The ends lost 6 bases at V and 5 bases at J; junction bases unmatched: 11. The CDR3 contains 15 residues. CDR3 bases: TGTGCCAGCAGCCCCGACAGGGGACGCTGGGAGACCCAGTACTTC. Amino acid sequence: CASSPDRGRWETQYF.

The chain joins TRBV6-5 to TRBJ2-3; no definite D call. The CDR3 has 13 amino acids. The germline V gene encodes CDR1 MNHEY and CDR2 SVGAGI. V shed 7 bases and J shed 1 base, with 9 bases lying between them. The CDR3 is CASTLGGTDTQYF. The CDR3 bases are TGTGCCAGCACCCTCGGTGGCACAGATACGCAGTATTTT.

This sequence joins TRBV29-1 and TRBJ1-1; weak D call: TRBD1 (5 bases). V was clipped by 7 bases and J by 8 bases, with 17 bases between them. This CDR3 has 12 residues. CDR1 and CDR2 from the germline V gene are SQVTM and ANQGSEA. The CDR3 here is CSGTPHMDEAFF. CDR3 in DNA: TGCAGCGGGACACCCCATATGGACGAAGCTTTCTTT.

The chain has TRBV28 and TRBJ2-2; no clear D gene. The CDR3 extends over 12 amino acids. Germline CDR1 and CDR2: MDHEN and SYDVKM. The V end was cut by 2 bases, the J end by 5 bases, with 3 bases between. CDR3 sequence reads: CASSLRTGELFF. CDR3 in DNA: TGTGCCAGCAGTTTACGTACCGGGGAGCTGTTTTTT.

This rearrangement joins TRBV28 to TRBJ1-5; 12 bases map to TRBD1. The CDR3 length is 16 residues. V lost 4 bases to trimming and J lost 7 bases; unmatched junction nucleotides: 8. Germline CDR1 MDHEN, CDR2 SYDVKM. For the CDR3, the DNA is TGTGCCAGCAGTTCCGCGGGACAGGGGGCAGGGCAGCCCCAGCATTTT. As protein: CASSSAGQGAGQPQHF.

The rearrangement uses TRBV9 and TRBJ2-1; TRBD2 matches at 10 bases. Trimming cost V 2 bases and J 6 bases; bases outside gene matches: 5. This CDR3 is 15 amino acids long. CDR1 is SGDLS and CDR2 is YYNGEE in the germline V gene. CDR3 in amino acids: CASSVVSGRANEQFF. CDR3 DNA sequence: TGTGCCAGCAGCGTCGTCAGCGGGAGGGCCAATGAGCAGTTCTTC.

The chain employs TRBV25-1 and TRBJ1-2; D ambiguous. Per germline, CDR1 MGHDK and CDR2 SYGVNS. Trimming removed 9 bases at V and 2 bases at J, with 10 bases between. This CDR3 contains 12 residues. CDR3 amino acids: CASSARNYGYTF. The CDR3 nucleotides are TGTGCCAGTTCGGCCAGGAACTATGGCTACACCTTC.

V gene TRBV10-3 combines with J gene TRBJ2-5, with 12 bases lining up with TRBD1. Germline CDR1 ENHRY, CDR2 SYGVKD. CDR3 length: 15 residues. Germline trimming cut 6 bases from V and 5 bases from J; bases unmatched to any gene: 7. Written as DNA, the CDR3 is TGTGCCATCAGCAACCGGGACAGGGGGCTGGAGACCCAGTACTTC. As protein: CAISNRDRGLETQYF.

This clone came up a few times. The chain uses TRBV9 and TRBJ1-1; D not certain. Trimming removed 2 bases from V and 6 bases from J, with 5 bases in between. The CDR3 has 11 residues. CDR1 and CDR2 from the germline V gene are SGDLS and YYNGEE. CDR3 amino acids: CASSVFPEAFF. CDR3 DNA: TGTGCCAGCAGCGTTTTCCCTGAAGCTTTCTTT.

This chain joins TRBV5-1 and TRBJ2-1; D is possibly TRBD2 (5 bases). CDR3 length: 15 amino acids. With 4 bases removed from V and 7 bases from J, the gap between germline ends came to 18 bases. The germline CDR1 and CDR2 sequences are SGHRS and YFSETQ. The CDR3 loop is CASSPGSLIENEQFF. The CDR3 DNA sequence: TGCGCCAGCAGCCCGGGGTCGCTCATCGAAAATGAGCAGTTCTTC.

As concerns this clone: Since a far larger clone is one base different, this is likely a read error. The DNA for the CDR3 is TGCGCCAGCAGCCATGAAGAGGAGACTAGCCACACCGGGGAGCTGTTTTTT. It codes for CASSHEEETSHTGELFF. The genes are TRBV4-1 and TRBJ2-2; 7 bases are a match to TRBD2. The germline CDR1 and CDR2 sequences are MGHRA and YSYEKL. The CDR3 contains 17 residues. J gave up 3 bases and V 3 bases, and 10 bases lay outside the gene matches.

The rearrangement links TRBV6-1 to TRBJ1-4; D uncertain. V lost 8 bases and J 0 bases, leaving 10 bases between the germline ends. This CDR3 has 14 residues. CDR1 is MNHNS and CDR2 is SASEGT in the germline V gene. The DNA of the CDR3 is TGTGCCAGCGGAAAGCGGGCAACTAATGAAAAACTGTTTTTT. It codes for CASGKRATNEKLFF.

The chain combines TRBV29-1 with TRBJ2-6; D ambiguous. Per the germline V gene, CDR1 is SQVTM and CDR2 is ANQGSEA. Trimming pared 4 bases from V and 2 bases from J, leaving 9 bases between. This CDR3 spans 14 amino acids. CDR3 nucleotides: TGCAGCGTTGCCAGTACAACTGGGGCCAACGTCCTGACTTTC. Amino acid sequence: CSVASTTGANVLTF.

V usage is TRBV7-2 and J usage is TRBJ2-5; no definite D call. Deletions cut 8 bases from V and 1 base from J, with 11 bases between. CDR1 is SGHTA and CDR2 is FQGNSA in the germline V gene. CDR3 size: 13 residues. The CDR3: CASRSYLQETQYF. The CDR3, as DNA: TGTGCCAGCCGTTCCTACCTCCAAGAGACCCAGTACTTC.